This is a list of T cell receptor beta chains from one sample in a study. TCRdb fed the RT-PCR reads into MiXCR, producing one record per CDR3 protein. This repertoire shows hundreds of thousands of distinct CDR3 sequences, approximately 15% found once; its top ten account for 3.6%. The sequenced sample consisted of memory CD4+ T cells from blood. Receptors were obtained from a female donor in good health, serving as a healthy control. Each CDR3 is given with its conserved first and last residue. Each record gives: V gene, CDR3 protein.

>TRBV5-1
CASSSGQGTETQYF
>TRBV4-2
CASSQESPLIGEQFF
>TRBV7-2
CASSLPFRRAGAYEQYF
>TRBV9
CASSVGGGNQETQYF
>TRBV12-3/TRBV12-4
CASTPTWRYYNEQFF
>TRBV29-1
CSVLTGPNTEAFF
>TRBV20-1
CSAGDPPPPEQFF
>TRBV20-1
CFPGGAPGEQYF
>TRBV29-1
CSVVGLAAHEQFF
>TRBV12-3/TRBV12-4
CASSSASGANVLTF
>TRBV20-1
CSARDRRKGGDTEAFF
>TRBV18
CASSRGQGEDTQYF
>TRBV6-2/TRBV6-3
CASLQGAYNEQFF
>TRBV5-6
CASSLAGGLSGANVLTF
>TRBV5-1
CASSRGTGDYEQYF
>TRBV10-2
CASREEGTTASYTF
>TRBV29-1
CSTTGQNYGYTF
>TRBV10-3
CATATGSSSGANVLTF
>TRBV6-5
CASRRTGSGANVLTF
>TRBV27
CASSFISGTSYNEQFF
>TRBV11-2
CASSSGPDYSPLHF
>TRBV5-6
CASSLLSRDRNIQYF
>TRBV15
CATSRLSGLAGVGEQFF
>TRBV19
CASSPTLEDTEAFF
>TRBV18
CASSPGQPGVNTEAFF
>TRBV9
CASSVTGVQETQYF
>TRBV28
CASRGPLTDTQYF
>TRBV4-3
CASSYLLSGTSTDTQYF
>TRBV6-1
CASSPTTTGTEQFF
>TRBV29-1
CSVAEGGSTDTQYF
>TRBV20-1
CSARGSGSDYNEQFF